The 11 T cell receptor beta chains in this list originate from one sample, sequenced in a study of blood T cell repertoires in COVID-19. This table comes from immunoSEQ multiplex PCR, and its TCRdb copy is limited to in-frame clones, with some not included. The profile shows a few hundred thousand clones, around 88% of them singletons. Sequencing was performed on peripheral blood. The receptors shown here come from a woman younger than 45 with COVID-19, enrolled during active disease.

This clone was counted only a few times. The chain joins TRBV10-1 to TRBJ2-2, with D perhaps TRBD1 (6 bases). Trimming stripped 7 bases from V and 0 bases from J, with 9 bases between. The CDR3 covers 14 residues. CDR1 and CDR2 from the germline V gene are WNHNN and SYGVQD (reference sequence). The CDR3 sequence: CASTDRPNTGELFF. CDR3 in DNA: TGCGCCAGCACAGACAGGCCGAACACCGGGGAGCTGTTTTTT.

The V gene is TRBV2, the J gene TRBJ1-4, with TRBD1 matching 10 bases. Germline values: CDR1 SNHLY, CDR2 FYNNEI. J was trimmed by 6 bases and V by 6 bases; bases with no gene match: 7. The CDR3 length is 15 residues. The CDR3: CASRERTGGDEKLFF. Here the CDR3 DNA reads TGTGCCAGCAGGGAAAGGACAGGGGGTGATGAAAAACTGTTTTTT.

The V gene is TRBV19, the J gene TRBJ2-3; 15 bases are a match to TRBD2. The CDR3 contains 18 residues. Unmatched junction bases numbered 11, after V lost 5 bases and J lost 5 bases. Germline V gene data show CDR1 as LNHDA and CDR2 as SQIVND (reference sequence). CDR3 region: CASSRTSGRAYGVDTQYF. The CDR3 coding sequence is TGTGCCAGTAGTCGGACTAGCGGGAGGGCGTACGGTGTAGATACGCAGTATTTT.

This chain connects TRBV11-3 to TRBJ2-3, with 14 bases lining up with TRBD2. CDR3 length equals 15 residues. V shed 8 bases, J shed 4 bases, and the junction held 5 bases outside the gene matches. Germline CDR1 SGHNT, CDR2 YENEEA. CDR3 DNA sequence: TGTGCCAGCGGGAGACTAGCGGGAGGGTCAGATACGCAGTATTTT. Amino acid sequence: CASGRLAGGSDTQYF.

About this clone itself: An end of the junction does not agree with germline; a read error may underlie this. The J gene is TRBJ2-5, the V gene TRBV12-3 or TRBV12-4; the match to TRBD2 covers 8 bases. This CDR3 has 11 amino acids. CDR3 in amino acids: CASSFGTRADF. In nucleotides, the CDR3 is TGTGCCAGCAGTTTTGGGACTAGGGCGGACTTC.

The CDR3 bases are TGTGCCAGCAGTGGACAGGGCCAAGGCTCTGGAAACACCATATATTTT. Translated: CASSGQGQGSGNTIYF. The chain carries TRBV28 and TRBJ1-3; 8 bases are shared with TRBD1. Germline CDR1 is MDHEN and CDR2 is SYDVKM. V lost 5 bases, J lost 0 bases, and 6 bases stayed unmatched. The CDR3 runs 16 residues. Looking up the rest from reference TRBV28 and TRBJ1-3 gives the full variable domain: DVKVTQSSRYLVKRTGEKVFLECVQDMDHENMFWYRQDPGLGLRLIYFSYDVKMKEKGDIPEGYSVSREKKERFSLILESASTNQTSMYLCASSGQGQGSGNTIYFGEGSWLTVV.

The CDR3 protein is CASSLAGRGRQPQHF. The DNA for the CDR3 is TGTGCCAGCAGCTTAGCGGGCAGGGGACGTCAGCCCCAGCATTTT. The gene calls are TRBV7-9 and TRBJ1-5; D is perhaps TRBD1 (6 bases). The CDR3 is 15 amino acids. The V and J ends lost 0 bases and 6 bases respectively, with 12 bases between them. The germline V gene encodes CDR1 SEHNR and CDR2 FQNEAQ (reference sequence).

The chain combines TRBV5-5 with TRBJ2-2; D is perhaps TRBD1 (5 bases). The CDR3 runs to 16 residues. Per the germline V gene, CDR1 is SGHKS and CDR2 is YYEKEE (reference sequence). V lost 2 bases to trimming and J lost 4 bases, with 15 bases between them. CDR3 coding DNA: TGTGCCAGCAGCTTCTTTCAGGGTGTAGGCACCGGGGAGCTGTTTTTT. Protein product: CASSFFQGVGTGELFF.

The chain uses TRBV5-4 and TRBJ2-7; 9 bases line up with TRBD2. CDR1 is SGHNT and CDR2 is YYREEE in the germline V gene (reference sequence). The CDR3 loop spans 16 amino acids. V lost 2 bases and J lost 2; bases outside the gene matches: 8. For the CDR3, the DNA is TGTGCCAGCAGCTTCGGTTGGTCTAGCGGGGCCTACGAGCAGTACTTC. Amino acids: CASSFGWSSGAYEQYF.

This sequence joins TRBV3-1 (or the pseudogene TRBV3-2) and TRBJ2-7; 7 nucleotides line up with TRBD2. J gave up 4 bases and V 4 bases, and 10 bases lay outside the gene matches. Germline CDR1 LGHDT, CDR2 YNNKEL (reference sequence). The CDR3 is 15 amino acids. The CDR3 here is CASSRGGEMVYEQYF. For the CDR3, the DNA is TGTGCCAGCAGCCGGGGAGGGGAGATGGTTTACGAGCAGTACTTC.

CDR3 amino acids: CASSSPGQGFEAFF. DNA of the CDR3: TGTGCCAGCAGCTCACCGGGACAAGGCTTTGAAGCTTTCTTT. The chain joins TRBV5-4 to TRBJ1-1; TRBD1 is a possible D gene (6 bases). CDR1 SGHNT and CDR2 YYREEE come from the germline V gene (reference sequence). Trimming cost V 3 bases and J 7 bases, with 16 bases left between them. This CDR3 is 14 amino acids long. Variable domain in full (rest from reference TRBV5-4 and TRBJ1-1): ETGVTQSPTHLIKTRGQQVTLRCSSQSGHNTVSWYQQALGQGPQFIFQYYREEENGRGNFPPRFSGLQFPNYSSELNVNALELDDSALYLCASSSPGQGFEAFFGQGTRLTVV.